This T cell receptor beta chain was found in a study of T cell responses to AZD1222 COVID-19 vaccine. Clones were read by immunoSEQ multiplex PCR, and TCRdb kept only the in-frame ones, dropping some. The sample shows fewer than 200,000 clones, just over 85% of them seen only once. The germline V gene encodes CDR1 SQVTM and CDR2 ANQGSEA. There are 13 residues in the CDR3. Note on this clone: What it binds is not known.

Overall study findings and caveats: Among vaccine-associated CD4 TCRs, coverage spanned spike, with dominance at 160-218 and 743-854. An increase in Spike-specific TCR breadth and depth was observed after two AZD1222 doses.

The source is an adult in good health. Here the sequenced sample was peripheral blood, taken on day 0 of AZD1222 vaccination. The chain employs TRBV29-1 and TRBJ2-1; possibly TRBD1 for D (6 bases). The CDR3 spells CTVTGRSYNEQFF. As DNA, the CDR3 is TGCACCGTGACAGGTCGTTCCTACAATGAGCAGTTCTTC.